This TCR beta chain was sequenced for a study of identical twins. Each CDR3 protein gets one entry after TCRdb re-called the 5' RACE reads with MiXCR. The data hold under 1 million distinct CDR3 sequences, with more than 9% observed a single time. Trimming removed 5 bases at V and 0 bases at J, with 17 bases between. The CDR3 sequence is 17 residues long. These data were likewise used in another study, on yellow fever vaccine responses in identical twins.

This chain connects TRBV12-3 or TRBV12-4 to TRBJ1-5, with D hard to call. The clonotype was recovered from a woman under 30 in good health. The sample comprised PBMCs. CDR3 region: CASSLIGNPNSNQPQHF. The CDR3 DNA reads as TGTGCCAGCAGTCTCATTGGGAACCCGAATAGCAATCAGCCCCAGCATTTT.